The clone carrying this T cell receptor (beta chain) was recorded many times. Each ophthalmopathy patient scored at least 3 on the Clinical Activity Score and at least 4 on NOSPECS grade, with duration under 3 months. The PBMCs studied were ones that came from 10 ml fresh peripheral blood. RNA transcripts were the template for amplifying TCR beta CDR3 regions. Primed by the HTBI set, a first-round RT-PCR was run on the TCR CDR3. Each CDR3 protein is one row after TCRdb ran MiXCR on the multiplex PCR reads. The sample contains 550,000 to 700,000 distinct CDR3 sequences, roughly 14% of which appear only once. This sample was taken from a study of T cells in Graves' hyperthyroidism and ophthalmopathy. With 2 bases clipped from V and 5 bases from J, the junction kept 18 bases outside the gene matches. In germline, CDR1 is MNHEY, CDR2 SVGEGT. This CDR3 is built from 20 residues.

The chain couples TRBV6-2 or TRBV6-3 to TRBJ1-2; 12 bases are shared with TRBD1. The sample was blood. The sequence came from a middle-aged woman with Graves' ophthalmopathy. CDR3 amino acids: CASSYIPTPGTGGWVYGYTF. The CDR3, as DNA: TGTGCCAGCAGTTACATTCCTACCCCCGGGACAGGGGGCTGGGTTTATGGCTACACCTTC.